This T cell receptor beta chain was observed in a study of cytomegalovirus exposure and HLA in healthy donors. At the level of the study: A preliminary data release comprised around 90 million unique TCRs obtained from HLA-typed donors.

The PCR used 60 Vbeta and 13 Jbeta primers. Generated by immunoSEQ multiplex PCR, the TCRdb table keeps only in-frame clones and is missing some. The table has fewer than 200,000 clones, roughly four fifths seen once. Concerning this clone: Its specificity is unknown.

The germline V and J ends were trimmed by 7 bases and 0 bases, with 15 bases remaining between them. The CDR3 covers 15 residues. The germline V gene has CDR1 MNHEY and CDR2 SMNVEV (reference sequence). Findings and limits, study-wide: The HLA-A and HLA-B alleles of most subjects were reportedly predicted accurately from TCR beta sequences.

Sequencing input: PBMCs. The receptor was isolated from a man aged 35-49 years in good health and CMV-seropositive. This sequence joins TRBV27 and TRBJ1-2, with D possibly being TRBD1 (6 bases). CDR3 residues: CASKGGGTTNYGYTF. Here the CDR3 DNA reads TGTGCCAGCAAGGGGGGAGGGACGACTAACTATGGCTACACCTTC.